This T cell receptor (beta chain) originates from a study of blood T cell repertoires in COVID-19. Looking at the study overall: Samples representing acute and convalescent COVID-19 were sourced from the United States, Italy and Spain.

The authors' processing: Cell counts per sample came from amplifying reference gene primers. Using immunoSEQ multiplex PCR, the repertoire was profiled, and TCRdb retains in-frame clones only, with some absent. V and J calls plus clone size are reproduced from that table; the DNA served to infer D and trimming. Among around 220,000 clones, roughly 80% were seen once, and the ten largest hold just under 20%. The CDR3 is 13 residues long. V lost 3 bases, J lost 8 bases, and 10 bases lay in between. V and J are TRBV12-3 or TRBV12-4 and TRBJ1-4; D is ambiguous. The specimen was peripheral blood. This TCR came from a man younger than 45 with active or convalescent COVID-19. The CDR3 DNA is TGTGCCAGCAGTTTGAGGGTATTCGAAAAACTGTTTTTT. This encodes CASSLRVFEKLFF.